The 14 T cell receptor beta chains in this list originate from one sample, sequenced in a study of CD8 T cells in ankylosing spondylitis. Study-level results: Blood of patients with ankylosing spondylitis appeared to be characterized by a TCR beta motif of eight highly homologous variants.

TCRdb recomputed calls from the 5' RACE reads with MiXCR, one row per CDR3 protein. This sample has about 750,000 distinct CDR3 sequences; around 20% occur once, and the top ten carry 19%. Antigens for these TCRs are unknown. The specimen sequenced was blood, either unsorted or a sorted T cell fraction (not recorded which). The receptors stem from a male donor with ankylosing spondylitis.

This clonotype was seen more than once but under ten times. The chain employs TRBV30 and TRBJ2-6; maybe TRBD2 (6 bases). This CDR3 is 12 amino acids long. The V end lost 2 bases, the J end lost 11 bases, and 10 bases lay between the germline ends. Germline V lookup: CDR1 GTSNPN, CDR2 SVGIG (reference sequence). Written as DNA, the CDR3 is TGTGCCTGGAGTCCAGGAGGGTACGTCCTGACTTTC. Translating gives CAWSPGGYVLTF.

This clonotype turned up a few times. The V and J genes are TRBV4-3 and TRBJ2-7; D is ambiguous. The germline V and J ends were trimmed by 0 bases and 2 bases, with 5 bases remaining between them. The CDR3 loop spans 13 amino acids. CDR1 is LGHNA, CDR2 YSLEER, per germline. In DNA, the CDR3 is TGCGCCAGCAGCCAAGATGTTACCTACGAGCAGTACTTC. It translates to CASSQDVTYEQYF.

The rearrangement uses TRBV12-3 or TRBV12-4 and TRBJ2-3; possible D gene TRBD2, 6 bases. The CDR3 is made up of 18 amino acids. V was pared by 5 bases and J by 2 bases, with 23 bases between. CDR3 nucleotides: TGTGCCAGCAGTCCACCAAGAGGTAGTAGCGGAAACACAGATACGCAGTATTTT. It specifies CASSPPRGSSGNTDTQYF.

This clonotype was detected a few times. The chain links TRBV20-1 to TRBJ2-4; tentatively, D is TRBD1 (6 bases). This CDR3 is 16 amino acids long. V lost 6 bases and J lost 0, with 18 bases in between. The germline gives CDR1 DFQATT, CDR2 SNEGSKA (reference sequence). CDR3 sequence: CSALVRGTLAKNIQYF. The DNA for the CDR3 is TGCAGTGCACTAGTGAGAGGGACACTAGCCAAAAACATTCAGTACTTC.

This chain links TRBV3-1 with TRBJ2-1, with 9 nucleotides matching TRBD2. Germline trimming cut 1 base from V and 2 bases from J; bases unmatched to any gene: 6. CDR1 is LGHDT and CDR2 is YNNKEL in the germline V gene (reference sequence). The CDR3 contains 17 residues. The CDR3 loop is CASSQGQGGRAYNEQFF. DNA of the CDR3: TGTGCCAGCAGCCAAGGGCAGGGCGGGAGGGCCTACAATGAGCAGTTCTTC.

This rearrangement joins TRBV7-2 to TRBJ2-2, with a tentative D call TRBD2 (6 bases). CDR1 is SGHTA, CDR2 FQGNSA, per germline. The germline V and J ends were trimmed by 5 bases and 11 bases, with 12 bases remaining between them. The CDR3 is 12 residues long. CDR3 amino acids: CASSPLARELFF. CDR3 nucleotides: TGTGCCAGCAGCCCACTAGCTAGAGAGCTGTTTTTT. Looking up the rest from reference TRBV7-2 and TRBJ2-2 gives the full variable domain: GAGVSQSPSNKVTEKGKDVELRCDPISGHTALYWYRQSLGQGLEFLIYFQGNSAPDKSGLPSDRFSAERTGGSVSTLTIQRTQQEDSAVYLCASSPLARELFFGEGSRLTVL.

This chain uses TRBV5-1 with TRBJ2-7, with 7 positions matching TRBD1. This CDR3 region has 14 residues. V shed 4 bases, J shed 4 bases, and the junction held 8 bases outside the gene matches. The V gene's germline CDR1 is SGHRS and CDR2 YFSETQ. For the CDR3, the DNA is TGCGCCAGCAGCCTAGGACAGGAACAATACGAGCAGTACTTC. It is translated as CASSLGQEQYEQYF.

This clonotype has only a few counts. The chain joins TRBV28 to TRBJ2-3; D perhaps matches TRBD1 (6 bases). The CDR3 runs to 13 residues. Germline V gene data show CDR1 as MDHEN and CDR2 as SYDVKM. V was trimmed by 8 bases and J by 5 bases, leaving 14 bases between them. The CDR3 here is CASVGQSGDTQYF. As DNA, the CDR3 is TGTGCCAGCGTCGGACAGAGTGGAGATACGCAGTATTTT.

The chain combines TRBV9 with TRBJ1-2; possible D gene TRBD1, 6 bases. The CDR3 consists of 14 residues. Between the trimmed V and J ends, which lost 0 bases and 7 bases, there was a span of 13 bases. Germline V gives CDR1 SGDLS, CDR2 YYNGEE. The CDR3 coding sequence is TGTGCCAGCAGCGTAGTGTCTGGGGGCTCTGGCTACACCTTC. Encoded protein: CASSVVSGGSGYTF.

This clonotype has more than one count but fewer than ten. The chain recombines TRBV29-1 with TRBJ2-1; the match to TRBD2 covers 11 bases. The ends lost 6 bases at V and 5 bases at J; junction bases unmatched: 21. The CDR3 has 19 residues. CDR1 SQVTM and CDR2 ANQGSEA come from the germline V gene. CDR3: CSVLPPNPLLAGENNEQFF. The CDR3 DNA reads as TGCAGCGTGTTGCCACCCAATCCTTTACTAGCGGGAGAAAACAATGAGCAGTTCTTC.

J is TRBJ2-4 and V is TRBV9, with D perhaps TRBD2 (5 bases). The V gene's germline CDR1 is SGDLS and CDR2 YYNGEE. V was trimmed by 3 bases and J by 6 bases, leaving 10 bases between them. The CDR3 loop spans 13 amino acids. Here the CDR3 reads CASSADAGNIQYF. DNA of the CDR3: TGTGCCAGCAGCGCGGACGCGGGAAACATTCAGTACTTC.

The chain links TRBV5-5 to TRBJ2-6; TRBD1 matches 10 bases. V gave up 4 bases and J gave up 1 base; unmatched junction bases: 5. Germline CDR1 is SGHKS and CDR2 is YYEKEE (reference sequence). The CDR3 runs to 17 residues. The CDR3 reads CASSTGTGVSGANVLTF. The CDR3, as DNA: TGTGCCAGCAGCACCGGGACAGGGGTTTCTGGGGCCAACGTCCTGACTTTC.

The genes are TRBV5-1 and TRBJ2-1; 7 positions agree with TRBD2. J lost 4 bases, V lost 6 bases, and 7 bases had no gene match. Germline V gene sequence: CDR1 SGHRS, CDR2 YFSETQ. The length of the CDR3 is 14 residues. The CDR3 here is CASTPAGKYNEQFF. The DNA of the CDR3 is TGCGCCAGCACCCCAGCGGGGAAATACAATGAGCAGTTCTTC. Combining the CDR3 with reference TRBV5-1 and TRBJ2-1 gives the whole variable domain KAGVTQTPRYLIKTRGQQVTLSCSPISGHRSVSWYQQTPGQGLQFLFEYFSETQRNKGNFPGRFSGRQFSNSRSEMNVSTLELGDSALYLCASTPAGKYNEQFFGPGTRLTVL.

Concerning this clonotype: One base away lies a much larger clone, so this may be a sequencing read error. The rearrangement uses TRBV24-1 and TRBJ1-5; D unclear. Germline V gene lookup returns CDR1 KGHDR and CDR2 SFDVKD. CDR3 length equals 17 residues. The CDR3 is CDTSDPPGAGINQPQHF. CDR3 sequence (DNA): TGTGACACCAGTGATCCGCCGGGAGCCGGGATTAATCAGCCCCAGCATTTT.